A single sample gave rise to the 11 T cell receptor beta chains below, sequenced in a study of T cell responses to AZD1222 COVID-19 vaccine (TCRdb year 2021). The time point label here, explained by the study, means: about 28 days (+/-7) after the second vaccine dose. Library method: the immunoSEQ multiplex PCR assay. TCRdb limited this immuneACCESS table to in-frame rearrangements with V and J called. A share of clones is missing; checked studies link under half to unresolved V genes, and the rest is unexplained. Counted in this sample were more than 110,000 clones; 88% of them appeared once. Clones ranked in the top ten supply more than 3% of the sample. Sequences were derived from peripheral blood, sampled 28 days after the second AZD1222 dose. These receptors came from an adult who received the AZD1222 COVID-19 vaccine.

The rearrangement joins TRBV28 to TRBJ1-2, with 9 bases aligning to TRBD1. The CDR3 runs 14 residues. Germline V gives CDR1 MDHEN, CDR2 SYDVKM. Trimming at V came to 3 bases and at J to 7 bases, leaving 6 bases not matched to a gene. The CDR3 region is CASSFAGTGPGYTF. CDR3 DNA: TGTGCCAGCAGTTTCGCGGGGACAGGGCCTGGCTACACCTTC.

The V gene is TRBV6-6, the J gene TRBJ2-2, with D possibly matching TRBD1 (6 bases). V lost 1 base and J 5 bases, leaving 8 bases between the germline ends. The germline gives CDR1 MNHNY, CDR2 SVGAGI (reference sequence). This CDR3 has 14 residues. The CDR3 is CASSYFDRTGELFF. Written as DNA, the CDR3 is TGTGCCAGCAGTTACTTCGACAGGACCGGGGAGCTGTTTTTT.

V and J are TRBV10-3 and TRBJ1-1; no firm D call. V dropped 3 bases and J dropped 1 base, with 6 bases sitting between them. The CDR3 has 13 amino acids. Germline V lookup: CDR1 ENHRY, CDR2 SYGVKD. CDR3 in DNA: TGTGCCATCAGTGAAAGGGAGAACACTGAAGCTTTCTTT. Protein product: CAISERENTEAFF.

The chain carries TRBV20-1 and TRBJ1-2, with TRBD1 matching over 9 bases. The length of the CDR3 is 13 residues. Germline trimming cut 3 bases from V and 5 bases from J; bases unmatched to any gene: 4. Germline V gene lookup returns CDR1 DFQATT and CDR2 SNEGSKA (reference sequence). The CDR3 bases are TGCAGTGCTAGTGAACAGGGGGCGTATGGCTACACCTTC. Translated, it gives CSASEQGAYGYTF.

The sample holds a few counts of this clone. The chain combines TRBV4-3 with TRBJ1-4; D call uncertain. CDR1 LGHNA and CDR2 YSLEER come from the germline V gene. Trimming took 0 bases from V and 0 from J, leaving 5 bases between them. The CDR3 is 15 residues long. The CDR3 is CASSQDGATNEKLFF. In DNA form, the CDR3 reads TGCGCCAGCAGCCAAGATGGGGCAACTAATGAAAAACTGTTTTTT.

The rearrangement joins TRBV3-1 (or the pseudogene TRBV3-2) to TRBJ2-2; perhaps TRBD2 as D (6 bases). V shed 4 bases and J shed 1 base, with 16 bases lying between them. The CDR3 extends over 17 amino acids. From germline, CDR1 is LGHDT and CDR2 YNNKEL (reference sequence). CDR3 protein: CASSRPGGSLNTGELFF. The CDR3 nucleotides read TGTGCCAGCAGCCGCCCCGGGGGAAGTTTGAACACCGGGGAGCTGTTTTTT.

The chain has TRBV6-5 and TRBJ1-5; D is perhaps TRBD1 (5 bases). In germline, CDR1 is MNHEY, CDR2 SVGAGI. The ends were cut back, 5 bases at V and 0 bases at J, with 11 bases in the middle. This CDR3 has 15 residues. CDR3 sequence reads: CASSHGGYSNQPQHF. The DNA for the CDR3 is TGTGCCAGCAGTCACGGGGGTTATAGCAATCAGCCCCAGCATTTT.

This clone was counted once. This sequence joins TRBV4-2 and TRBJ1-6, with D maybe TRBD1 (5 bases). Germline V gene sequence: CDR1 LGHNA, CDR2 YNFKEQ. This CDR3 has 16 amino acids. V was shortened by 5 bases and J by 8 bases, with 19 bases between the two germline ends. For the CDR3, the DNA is TGTGCCAGCAGCTCCTCAGGGTTTGGTGGTTATTCACCCCTCCACTTT. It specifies CASSSSGFGGYSPLHF.

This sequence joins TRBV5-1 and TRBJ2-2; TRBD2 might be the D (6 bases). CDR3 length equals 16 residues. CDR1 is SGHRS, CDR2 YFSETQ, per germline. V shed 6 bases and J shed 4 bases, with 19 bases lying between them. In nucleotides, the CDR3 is TGCGCCAGCACCGGGGTTTACGGGAGCGTCACCGGGGAGCTGTTTTTT. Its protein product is CASTGVYGSVTGELFF. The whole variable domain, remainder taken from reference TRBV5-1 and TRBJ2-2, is KAGVTQTPRYLIKTRGQQVTLSCSPISGHRSVSWYQQTPGQGLQFLFEYFSETQRNKGNFPGRFSGRQFSNSRSEMNVSTLELGDSALYLCASTGVYGSVTGELFFGEGSRLTVL.

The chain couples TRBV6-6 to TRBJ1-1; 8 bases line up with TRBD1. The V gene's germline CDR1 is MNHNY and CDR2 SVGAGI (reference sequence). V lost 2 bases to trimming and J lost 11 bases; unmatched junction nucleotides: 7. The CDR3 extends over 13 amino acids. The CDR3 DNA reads TGTGCCAGCAGTTACACCGACAGGGGCCGCGCTTTCTTT. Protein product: CASSYTDRGRAFF.

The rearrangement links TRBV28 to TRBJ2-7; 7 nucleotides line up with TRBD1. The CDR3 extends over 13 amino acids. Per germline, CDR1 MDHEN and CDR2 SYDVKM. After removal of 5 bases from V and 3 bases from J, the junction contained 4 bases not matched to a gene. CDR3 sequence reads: CASSTTGLYEQYF. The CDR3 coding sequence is TGTGCCAGCAGTACGACAGGGCTCTACGAGCAGTACTTC.